A selection of T cell receptor beta chains follows, all from one sample in a study of blood T cell repertoires in COVID-19. Profiled with immunoSEQ multiplex PCR; TCRdb holds only in-frame clones, not every one. The sample holds 200,000 to 250,000 clones, approximately 90% seen once. Sequencing was carried out using peripheral blood. Receptors originate from a woman aged 50 to 65 with COVID-19, enrolled during active disease. The CDR3 runs from the conserved cysteine through the conserved F or W. The D gene is left open where the match is weak. Not every row has a clone size; where given, it reads once, few, many or a size class.

d_gene	abundance	j_gene	v_gene	CDR3aa	CDR3nt
NA	NA	TRBJ2-5	TRBV3-1/TRBV3-2	CASNQGGSVTQYF	TGTGCCAGCAATCAGGGGGGATCGGTGACCCAGTACTTC
TRBD1	once	TRBJ1-1	TRBV5-6	CASSSRDRGFYTEAFF	TGTGCCAGCAGCTCCCGGGACAGGGGTTTCTACACTGAAGCTTTCTTT
NA	NA	TRBJ2-7	TRBV11-2	CASSPSDILSYEQYF	TGTGCCAGCAGCCCCTCGGACATTCTCTCCTACGAGCAGTACTTC
TRBD2	once	TRBJ2-3	TRBV5-4	CASSLIAGYTDTQYF	TGTGCCAGCAGTTTAATAGCGGGGTACACAGATACGCAGTATTTT
NA	NA	TRBJ2-2	TRBV5-6	CASSLGGTGELFF	TGTGCCAGCAGCCTAGGCGGCACCGGGGAGCTGTTTTTT
NA	NA	TRBJ2-3	TRBV20-1	CSASGGTDTQYF	TGCAGTGCTAGTGGCGGCACAGATACGCAGTATTTT
NA	once	TRBJ2-7	TRBV19	CASSMAPPYEQYF	TGTGCCAGTAGTATGGCCCCTCCCTACGAGCAGTACTTC
NA	NA	TRBJ1-5	TRBV10-3	CAIRGSGQPQHF	TGTGCCATAAGGGGGTCAGGGCAGCCCCAGCATTTT
NA	NA	TRBJ2-1	TRBV11-3	CASSLVNMNDEQFF	TGTGCCAGCAGCTTAGTTAACATGAACGATGAGCAGTTCTTC
TRBD2	NA	TRBJ2-1	TRBV19	CASRYSGGVVEQFF	TGTGCCAGTAGATATAGCGGGGGGGTTGTTGAGCAGTTCTTC
NA	NA	TRBJ2-3	TRBV7-2	CASSRLGTDTQYF	TGTGCCAGCAGCCGACTTGGCACAGATACGCAGTATTTT
TRBD1	NA	TRBJ1-2	TRBV19	CASSMDRSLGRVSYYGYTF	TGTGCCAGTAGTATGGACAGGAGTCTTGGCCGGGTCTCCTACTATGGCTACACCTTC
TRBD1	NA	TRBJ1-1	TRBV27	CASSWGRGLANTEAFF	TGTGCCAGCAGTTGGGGAAGGGGGCTGGCGAACACTGAAGCTTTCTTT
TRBD2	NA	TRBJ2-3	TRBV19	CASGTSGGYTDTQYF	TGTGCCAGTGGTACTAGCGGGGGGTACACAGATACGCAGTATTTT
TRBD1	NA	TRBJ2-5	TRBV5-1	CASSLRIPGGQETQYF	TGCGCCAGCAGCTTGAGAATACCAGGGGGCCAAGAGACCCAGTACTTC
NA	NA	TRBJ2-3	TRBV24-1	CATSERVSTDTQYF	TGTGCCACCAGTGAGAGGGTTAGCACAGATACGCAGTATTTT
NA	NA	TRBJ2-1	TRBV9	CASSVAMDNEQFF	TGTGCCAGCAGCGTAGCTATGGACAATGAGCAGTTCTTC
TRBD1	NA	TRBJ1-1	TRBV11-3	CASSLDRAWTGENTEAFF	TGTGCCAGCAGCTTAGATCGGGCCTGGACAGGGGAGAACACTGAAGCTTTCTTT
TRBD1	NA	TRBJ2-1	TRBV19	CASSGDRGRSGEQFF	TGTGCCAGTAGCGGGGACAGGGGGCGCTCCGGTGAGCAGTTCTTC
TRBD2	NA	TRBJ2-6	TRBV5-5	CASSQTSGATSGANVLTF	TGTGCCAGCAGCCAAACTAGCGGGGCCACTTCTGGGGCCAACGTCCTGACTTTC
TRBD1	NA	TRBJ2-2	TRBV7-9	CASSLKGAGTGELFF	TGTGCCAGCAGCTTAAAGGGGGCGGGCACCGGGGAGCTGTTTTTT
NA	NA	TRBJ1-2	TRBV3-1/TRBV3-2	CASSQGSGSYGYTF	TGTGCCAGCAGCCAAGGTTCGGGATCCTATGGCTACACCTTC
NA	NA	TRBJ1-1	TRBV7-3	CASSFRGGTEAFF	TGTGCCAGCAGCTTCCGGGGGGGCACTGAAGCTTTCTTT
TRBD1	NA	TRBJ1-2	TRBV7-8	CASSPAGGGYTF	TGTGCCAGCAGCCCCGCAGGGGGGGGCTACACCTTC
TRBD1	few	TRBJ1-1	TRBV5-1	CASSSGQLTEAFF	TGCGCCAGCAGCTCGGGACAGCTCACTGAAGCTTTCTTT
TRBD1	once	TRBJ2-7	TRBV4-3	CASSQDLGQGYEQYF	TGCGCCAGCAGCCAAGATCTAGGACAGGGCTACGAGCAGTACTTC
NA	NA	TRBJ2-3	TRBV5-1	CASSSSAREDTQYF	TGCGCCAGCAGCTCCTCAGCCAGGGAAGATACGCAGTATTTT
NA	NA	TRBJ2-4	TRBV10-1	CASSGAAKNIQYF	TGCGCCAGCAGTGGGGCTGCCAAAAACATTCAGTACTTC
TRBD1	NA	TRBJ2-7	TRBV6-5	CASSYSRWTGSYEQYF	TGTGCCAGCAGTTACTCGAGATGGACAGGGTCCTACGAGCAGTACTTC
TRBD1	NA	TRBJ1-5	TRBV19	CASSPFPTGGTPLSNQPQHF	TGTGCCAGTAGTCCCTTCCCAACAGGGGGCACTCCCCTTAGCAATCAGCCCCAGCATTTT
NA	once	TRBJ2-2	TRBV7-3	CASSSLVQGNRHTGELFF	TGTGCCAGCAGCTCTCTAGTTCAGGGAAATAGGCACACCGGGGAGCTGTTTTTT
NA	NA	TRBJ1-1	TRBV11-3	CASSAGANTEAFF	TGTGCCAGCAGCGCAGGCGCCAACACTGAAGCTTTCTTT
TRBD1	NA	TRBJ1-2	TRBV5-1	CASSLDRGNYGYTF	TGCGCCAGCAGCCTAGACAGGGGGAACTATGGCTACACCTTC
NA	NA	TRBJ2-7	TRBV2	CASSEARASSYEQYF	TGTGCCAGCAGTGAGGCCAGGGCAAGCTCCTACGAGCAGTACTTC
NA	NA	TRBJ1-4	TRBV2	CASSENPWTEDLIATNEKLFF	TGTGCCAGCAGTGAAAACCCTTGGACAGAGGACCTGATTGCAACTAATGAAAAACTGTTTTTT
TRBD1	once	TRBJ1-1	TRBV7-3	CASSPTGGRTEAFF	TGTGCCAGCAGCCCGACAGGGGGGAGAACTGAAGCTTTCTTT
TRBD1	once	TRBJ2-7	TRBV7-8	CASSSTGGTYEQYF	TGTGCCAGCAGCTCGACAGGGGGCACCTACGAGCAGTACTTC
NA	NA	TRBJ2-7	TRBV7-6	CASSSYRGFSYEQYF	TGTGCCAGCAGTTCCTACCGAGGGTTCTCCTACGAGCAGTACTTC
TRBD1	NA	TRBJ1-5	TRBV30	CAWAPGGGQPQHF	TGTGCCTGGGCCCCAGGGGGCGGTCAGCCCCAGCATTTT